This T cell receptor (beta chain) was observed in a study of cytomegalovirus exposure and HLA in healthy donors. Overall study findings and caveats: An analysis done earlier found most TCR beta V segments productive about 87% or about 30% of the time. Follow-up analysis seemed to connect common viral pathogens with several of the most significant clusters identified. Associated with HLA alleles at 0.05 false discovery rate in a later analysis were 16,951 TCR beta sequences.

Both 60 Vbeta primers and 13 Jbeta primers went into the PCR. Some clones are missing from TCRdb's copy, which holds only in-frame ones; the method was immunoSEQ multiplex PCR. The table has 120,000 to 150,000 clones, about four fifths seen once. Comments on this clone: Its specificity is not known.

The origin of this receptor is a man aged 30 to 45 in good health and CMV-seronegative. Material for sequencing was PBMCs.

The CDR3 nucleotides are TGCGCCAGCAGCTTGGGGCAGGTGACCGAAGAGACCCAGTACTTC. Residues: CASSLGQVTEETQYF. The gene calls are TRBV5-1 and TRBJ2-5, with D unresolved. Per germline, CDR1 SGHRS and CDR2 YFSETQ. V gave up 0 bases and J gave up 3 bases, with 12 bases separating them. The CDR3 is made up of 15 amino acids.